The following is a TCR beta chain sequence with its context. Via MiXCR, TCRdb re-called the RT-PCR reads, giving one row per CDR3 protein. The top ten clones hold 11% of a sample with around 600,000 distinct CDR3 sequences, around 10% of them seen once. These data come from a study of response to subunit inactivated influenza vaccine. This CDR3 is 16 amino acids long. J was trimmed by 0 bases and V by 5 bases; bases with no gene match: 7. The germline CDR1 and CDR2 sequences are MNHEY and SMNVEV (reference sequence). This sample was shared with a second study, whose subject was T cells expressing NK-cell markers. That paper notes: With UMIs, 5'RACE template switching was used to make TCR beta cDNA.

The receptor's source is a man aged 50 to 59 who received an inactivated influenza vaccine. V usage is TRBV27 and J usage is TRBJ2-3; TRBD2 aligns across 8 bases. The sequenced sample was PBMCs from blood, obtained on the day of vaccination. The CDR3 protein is CASSPLAGQSTDTQYF. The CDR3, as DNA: TGTGCCAGCAGTCCCTTAGCGGGGCAAAGCACAGATACGCAGTATTTT.